This T cell receptor (beta chain) was recorded in a study of technical replicates of blood from a handful of donors. The data were produced by immunoSEQ multiplex PCR, yet TCRdb's version contains in-frame clones alone and is incomplete. The data show some 60,000 clones, around 87% seen once. With regard to this clone: This CDR3 is also generated by other DNA sequences in the sample.

Per the germline V gene, CDR1 is MNHEY and CDR2 is SVGAGI. The CDR3 is made up of 15 amino acids. The junction had 3 bases not matched to a gene; V was cut back by 0 bases and J by 2 bases. The chain joins TRBV6-5 to TRBJ2-7; 8 bases align to TRBD2. Material: PBMCs. This sequence was found in a human donor in good health. Some clones in this sample may be carry-over from other donors' samples. The CDR3 region is CASSYSSGGAYEQYF. The CDR3 nucleotides are TGTGCCAGCAGTTACTCATCCGGGGGGGCCTACGAGCAGTACTTC.